This T cell receptor beta chain was sequenced in a study of blood T cell repertoires in COVID-19. Turning to the study itself: The analysed material was cDNA or gDNA that came from T cells, B-cell-depleted T cells, or PBMCs.

Adults between about 18 and 95 years of age took part from about two dozen US areas. Cohorts were based on clinical histories the participants reported. V gave up 5 bases and J gave up 4 bases, with 15 bases separating them. The CDR3 runs 16 residues. The germline gives CDR1 SEHNR, CDR2 FQNEAQ (reference sequence). In the source study's methods: Estimates of nucleated cell counts were drawn from the amplification of reference gene primers. The assay was immunoSEQ multiplex PCR, and TCRdb's table has in-frame clones only and misses some. The V and J calls and clone size come from that table; D and trimming were worked out from the DNA. The data contain about 280,000 clones, around 88% of them singletons.

The sequence came from a woman aged 40 to 50 who had recovered from COVID-19. The chain recombines TRBV7-9 with TRBJ2-6, with D tentatively TRBD2 (6 bases). Source material: PBMCs or T cells enriched from blood (not recorded which). The CDR3 sequence is CASSPGGAGGANVLTF. The CDR3 region has the DNA TGTGCCAGCAGCCCCGGAGGGGCGGGGGGGGCCAACGTCCTGACTTTC.